This T cell receptor beta chain was captured by sequencing in a study of blood T cells in healthy people across ages. General study points: For the donors, CMV status was unknown and possibly confounded expanded clonotype changes.

CDR3 size: 15 residues. V lost 1 base, J lost 2 bases, and 5 bases stayed unmatched. Germline V gene sequence: CDR1 LGHDT, CDR2 YNNKEL (reference sequence). As concerns this clonotype: Its antigen is currently unknown.

Then a second PCR, running roughly 7 to 11 cycles, was carried out with a sample-barcoded 5' primer and a J-beta primer mix. Each single sample gave us at least 2.5 million CDR3-containing paired-end reads. One entry per CDR3 protein, called by TCRdb with MiXCR from the 5' RACE reads. This sample yields about 1,800,000 distinct CDR3 sequences, of which 28% are seen a single time; 7.7% belongs to the top ten. Each sample yielded at least 7 million isolated PBMCs. Total RNA was extracted at no less than 5.5 micrograms per sample. The sequencing sample was made of blood. The V and J genes are TRBV3-1 and TRBJ2-7; TRBD2 matches 7 bases. The receptor comes from a woman between 25 and 40 years old in good health. Here the CDR3 reads CASSQVGGSPYEQYF. The CDR3 DNA reads as TGTGCCAGCAGCCAAGTCGGGGGGAGCCCCTACGAGCAGTACTTC.